The 11 T cell receptor beta chains listed next were all sequenced from one sample in a study of blood T cell repertoires in COVID-19. Some clones are missing from TCRdb's copy, which holds only in-frame ones; the method was immunoSEQ multiplex PCR. Of about 220,000 clones listed, around four fifths are singletons. Source material: PBMCs or T cells enriched from blood (not recorded which). These receptors all stem from a middle-aged man who had recovered from COVID-19.

This clone was observed once. The chain links TRBV24-1 to TRBJ1-2; no clear D. The CDR3 runs to 12 residues. Trimming cost V 6 bases and J 4 bases, with 8 bases left between them. CDR1 is KGHDR and CDR2 is SFDVKD in the germline V gene. CDR3 sequence: CATSTQTYGYTF. CDR3 nucleotide sequence: TGTGCCACCAGTACACAGACCTATGGCTACACCTTC.

The J gene is TRBJ2-7, the V gene TRBV9, with D maybe TRBD2 (6 bases). In germline, CDR1 is SGDLS, CDR2 YYNGEE. Trimming pared 0 bases from V and 3 bases from J, leaving 10 bases between. There are 14 residues in the CDR3. The CDR3 here is CASSVAGVGYEQYF. Written as DNA, the CDR3 is TGTGCCAGCAGCGTAGCGGGAGTGGGCTACGAGCAGTACTTC.

The gene calls are TRBV18 and TRBJ2-7; 8 bases agree with TRBD2. The trim removed 6 bases at V and 3 bases at J, leaving 10 bases unmatched. The CDR3 runs 15 residues. Germline V gene lookup returns CDR1 KGHSH and CDR2 LQKENI. CDR3 protein: CASSTAAGGNYEQYF. Written as DNA, the CDR3 is TGTGCCAGCTCTACGGCGGCGGGAGGAAACTACGAGCAGTACTTC.

The chain has TRBV5-6 and TRBJ1-2, with 10 nucleotides matching TRBD1. The CDR3 consists of 15 residues. The ends lost 3 bases at V and 2 bases at J; junction bases unmatched: 4. Per the germline V gene, CDR1 is SGHDT and CDR2 is YYEEEE. CDR3 in amino acids: CASSSTGGENYGYTF. CDR3 nucleotide sequence: TGTGCCAGCAGCTCGACAGGGGGCGAGAACTATGGCTACACCTTC.

The V and J genes are TRBV6-5 and TRBJ1-1, with D tentatively TRBD1 (6 bases). V lost 5 bases, J lost 4 bases, and 8 bases lay in between. Germline CDR1 and CDR2: MNHEY and SVGAGI. This CDR3 spans 12 amino acids. Here the CDR3 DNA reads TGTGCCAGCAGTAACAGGGTCACTGAAGCTTTCTTT. It codes for CASSNRVTEAFF.

This chain joins TRBV30 and TRBJ2-6; D call uncertain. This CDR3 is 13 amino acids long. The ends were cut back, 4 bases at V and 0 bases at J, with 4 bases in the middle. CDR1 and CDR2 (germline): GTSNPN, SVGIG (reference sequence). The DNA for the CDR3 is TGTGCCTGGACTTTCTCTGGGGCCAACGTCCTGACTTTC. Encoded protein: CAWTFSGANVLTF.

The chain employs TRBV28 and TRBJ1-2; D possibly corresponds to TRBD1 (5 bases). Trimming took off 8 bases at V and 8 bases at J, with 18 bases between the two ends. The CDR3 has 13 amino acids. Germline loops: CDR1 MDHEN, CDR2 SYDVKM. The CDR3 DNA sequence: TGTGCCAGCTCCCTAAGGAAGGGGCAAGGCTACACCTTC. Amino acids: CASSLRKGQGYTF.

V usage is TRBV6-5 and J usage is TRBJ1-1, with 9 positions matching TRBD1. With V trimmed by 4 bases and J by 1 base, 4 bases remained unmatched. This CDR3 has 15 residues. The germline V gene has CDR1 MNHEY and CDR2 SVGAGI. DNA for the CDR3: TGTGCCAGCAGTTTTGACAGGGGGGGGAACACTGAAGCTTTCTTT. Its translation is CASSFDRGGNTEAFF.

The chain joins TRBV6-8 to TRBJ1-5; 9 bases align to TRBD1. The CDR3 covers 16 residues. Germline V CDR1 and CDR2: MNHGY, SAAAGT. With V trimmed by 4 bases and J by 7 bases, 11 bases remained unmatched. The CDR3: CASSCKQGAENQPQHF. The CDR3 nucleotides read TGTGCCAGCAGTTGCAAACAGGGGGCCGAAAACCAGCCCCAGCATTTT.

This clone was counted once. The V call is TRBV3-1 (or the pseudogene TRBV3-2), the J call TRBJ2-2, with 9 positions matching TRBD2. The CDR3 has 16 residues. J lost 0 bases, V lost 4 bases, and 3 bases had no gene match. Germline V lookup: CDR1 LGHDT, CDR2 YNNKEL (reference sequence). The CDR3 nucleotides are TGTGCCAGCAGCCCAGGACTAGCGTCGAACACCGGGGAGCTGTTTTTT. It translates to CASSPGLASNTGELFF.

This chain joins TRBV9 and TRBJ2-2; TRBD1 matches 8 bases. With V trimmed by 5 bases and J by 7 bases, 7 bases remained unmatched. This CDR3 is built from 14 residues. CDR1 and CDR2 from the germline V gene are SGDLS and YYNGEE. The CDR3 DNA reads as TGTGCCAGCAGGTTGGGACAGGCCGGCGGGGAGCTGTTTTTT. Its protein product is CASRLGQAGGELFF.